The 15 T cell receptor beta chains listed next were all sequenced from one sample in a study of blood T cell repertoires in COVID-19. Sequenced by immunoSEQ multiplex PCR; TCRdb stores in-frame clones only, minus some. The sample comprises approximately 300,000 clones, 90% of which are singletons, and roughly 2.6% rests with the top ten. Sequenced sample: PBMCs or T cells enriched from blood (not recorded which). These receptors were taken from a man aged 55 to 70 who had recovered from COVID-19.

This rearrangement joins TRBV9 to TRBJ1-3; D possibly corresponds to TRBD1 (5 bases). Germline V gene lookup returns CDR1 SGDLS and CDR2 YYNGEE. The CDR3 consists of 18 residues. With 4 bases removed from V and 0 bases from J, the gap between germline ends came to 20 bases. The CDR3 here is CASSLMGDSGISGNTIYF. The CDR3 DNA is TGTGCCAGCAGCCTTATGGGGGACTCTGGAATCTCTGGAAACACCATATATTTT.

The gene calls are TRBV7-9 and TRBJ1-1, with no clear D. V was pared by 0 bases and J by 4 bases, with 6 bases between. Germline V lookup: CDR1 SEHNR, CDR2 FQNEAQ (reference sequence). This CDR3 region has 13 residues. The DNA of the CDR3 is TGTGCCAGCAGCTTAGCGCGGGGCACTGAAGCTTTCTTT. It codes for CASSLARGTEAFF.

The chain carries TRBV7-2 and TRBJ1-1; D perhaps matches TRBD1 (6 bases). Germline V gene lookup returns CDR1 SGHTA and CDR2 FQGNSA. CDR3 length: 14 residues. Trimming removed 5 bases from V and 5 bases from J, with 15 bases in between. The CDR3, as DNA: TGTGCCAGCAGCCTACAGGGTTTGGCGACTGAAGCTTTCTTT. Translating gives CASSLQGLATEAFF.

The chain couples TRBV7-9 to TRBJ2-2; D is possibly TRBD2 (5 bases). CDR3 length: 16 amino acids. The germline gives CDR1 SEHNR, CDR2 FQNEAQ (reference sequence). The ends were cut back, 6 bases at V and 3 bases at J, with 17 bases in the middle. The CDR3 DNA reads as TGTGCCAGCAGGGGCCCGGGAAGGGTGGACACCGGGGAGCTGTTTTTT. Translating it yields CASRGPGRVDTGELFF.

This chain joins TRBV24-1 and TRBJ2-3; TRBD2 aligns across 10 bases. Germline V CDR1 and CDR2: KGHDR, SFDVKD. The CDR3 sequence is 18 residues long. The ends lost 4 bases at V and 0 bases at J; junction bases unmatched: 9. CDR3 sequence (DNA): TGTGCCACCAGTGACCAGCTAGCGGGGGAGGTTAGCACAGATACGCAGTATTTT. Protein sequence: CATSDQLAGEVSTDTQYF.

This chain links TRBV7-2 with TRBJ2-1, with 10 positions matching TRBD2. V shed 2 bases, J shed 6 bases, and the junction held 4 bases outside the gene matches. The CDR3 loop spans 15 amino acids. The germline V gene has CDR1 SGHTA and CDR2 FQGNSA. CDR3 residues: CASSLLSSGSNEQFF. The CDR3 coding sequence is TGTGCCAGCAGCTTACTGTCTAGCGGGAGCAATGAGCAGTTCTTC.

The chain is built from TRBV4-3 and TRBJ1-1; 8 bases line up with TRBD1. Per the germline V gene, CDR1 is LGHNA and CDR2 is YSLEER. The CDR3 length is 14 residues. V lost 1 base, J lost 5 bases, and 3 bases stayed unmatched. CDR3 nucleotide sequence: TGCGCCAGCAGCCAAGGACAGGGGAGGACTGAAGCTTTCTTT. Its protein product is CASSQGQGRTEAFF.

The CDR3 DNA reads TGTGCCAGCAGTGAAAGTAGCGGGAATCCCCCCTACAATGAGCAGTTCTTC. It translates to CASSESSGNPPYNEQFF. The chain joins TRBV2 to TRBJ2-1, with 8 bases matching TRBD2. The CDR3 is 17 amino acids. The germline V gene has CDR1 SNHLY and CDR2 FYNNEI. V gave up 2 bases and J gave up 2 bases; unmatched junction bases: 8.

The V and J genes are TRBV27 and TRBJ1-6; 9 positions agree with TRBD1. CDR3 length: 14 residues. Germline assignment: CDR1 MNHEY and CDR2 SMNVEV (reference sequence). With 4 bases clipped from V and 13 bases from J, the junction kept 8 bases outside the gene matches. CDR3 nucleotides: TGTGCCAGCAGTTCCGGACAGGGGATAGGTCCCCTCCACTTT. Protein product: CASSSGQGIGPLHF.

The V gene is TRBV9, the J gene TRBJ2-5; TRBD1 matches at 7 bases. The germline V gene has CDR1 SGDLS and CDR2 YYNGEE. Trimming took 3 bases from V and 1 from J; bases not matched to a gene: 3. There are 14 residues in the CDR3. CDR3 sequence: CASSEGQSQETQYF. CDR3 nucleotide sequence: TGTGCCAGCAGCGAGGGACAGAGCCAAGAGACCCAGTACTTC.

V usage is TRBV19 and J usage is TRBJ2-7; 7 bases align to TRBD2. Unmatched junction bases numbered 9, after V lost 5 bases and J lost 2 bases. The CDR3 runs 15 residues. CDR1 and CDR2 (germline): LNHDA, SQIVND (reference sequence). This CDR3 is CASSLSGGYTYEQYF. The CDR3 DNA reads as TGTGCCAGTAGTCTCTCGGGGGGATACACCTACGAGCAGTACTTC.

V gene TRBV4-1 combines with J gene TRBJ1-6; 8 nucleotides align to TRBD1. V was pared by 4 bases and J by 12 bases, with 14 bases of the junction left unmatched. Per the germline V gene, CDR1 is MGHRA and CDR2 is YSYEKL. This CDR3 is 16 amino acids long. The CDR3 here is CASSLRIGQGGGPLHF. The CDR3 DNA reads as TGCGCCAGCAGCCTCAGAATCGGACAGGGAGGGGGACCCCTCCACTTT.

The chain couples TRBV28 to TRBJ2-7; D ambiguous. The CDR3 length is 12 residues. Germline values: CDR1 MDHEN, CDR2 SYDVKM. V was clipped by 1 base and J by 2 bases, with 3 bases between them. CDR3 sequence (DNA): TGTGCCAGCAGTTTATTCGCCTACGAGCAGTACTTC. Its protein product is CASSLFAYEQYF.

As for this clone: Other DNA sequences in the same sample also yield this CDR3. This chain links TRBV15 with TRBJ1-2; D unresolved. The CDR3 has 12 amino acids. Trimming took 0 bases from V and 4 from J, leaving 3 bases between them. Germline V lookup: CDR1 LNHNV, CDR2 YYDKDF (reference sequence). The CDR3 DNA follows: TGTGCCACCAGCAGAGATCGCTATGGCTACACCTTC. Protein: CATSRDRYGYTF.

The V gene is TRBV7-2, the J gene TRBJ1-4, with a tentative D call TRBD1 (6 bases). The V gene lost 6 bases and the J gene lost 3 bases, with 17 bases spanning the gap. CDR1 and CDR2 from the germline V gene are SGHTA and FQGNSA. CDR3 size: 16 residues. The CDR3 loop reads CASSSRGGPANEKLFF. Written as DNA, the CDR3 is TGTGCCAGCAGTTCGCGGGGGGGGCCAGCTAATGAAAAACTGTTTTTT.